This T cell receptor beta chain was captured in a study of cytomegalovirus exposure and HLA in healthy donors. Study at large: Assignment to the Caucasian-associated ancestry cluster applied to 81% of the approximately 420 genotyped donors.

PCR employed 60 Vbeta and 13 Jbeta primers. Sequencing was performed with immunoSEQ multiplex PCR; in TCRdb, only in-frame clones are kept and a portion is missing. The sample holds some 200,000 clones, approximately 80% seen once. As regards this clone: The target antigen is unknown.

Broader study findings: It is likely that the observed cluster of highly shared sequence variants was a sequencing artifact. Association with HLA alleles at 0.05 false discovery rate was found for some 18,000 TCR beta sequences in a later analysis.

Sequences were obtained from PBMCs. This receptor was taken from a woman aged 50 to 60 in good health and CMV-seronegative.

The CDR3 protein is CASSLGEFRGDNQPQHF. CDR3 DNA sequence: TGTGCCAGCAGCTTAGGGGAGTTCCGGGGGGACAATCAGCCCCAGCATTTT. The chain combines TRBV7-9 with TRBJ1-5; weak D call: TRBD1 (5 bases). V was clipped by 1 base and J by 3 bases, with 16 bases between them. CDR3 length: 17 amino acids. Germline CDR1 is SEHNR and CDR2 is FQNEAQ (reference sequence).